This T cell receptor beta chain was documented in a study of immune heterogeneity within non-small cell lung tumors. Study-level information: Squamous cell carcinomas accounted for several of the tumors, non-squamous carcinomas for roughly 10, and 1 was not otherwise specified. Study results and caveats: With local tumor mutational burden, local T-cell clonality showed a moderate but significant correlation (R roughly 0.35). Individual patients mostly differed in their high-frequency T-cell receptor beta clonotypes. Within each patient, tumor sites shared identical dominant CDR3 beta clonotypes and also held site-unique high-frequency clones.

Bulk tumor genomic DNA was the template, and each sample received around 560 ng. Several far-apart biopsies were taken per primary tumor during surgery. Enrolled individuals presented with untreated, newly diagnosed non-small cell lung cancer and received curative surgery. TCR beta CDR3 was amplified by multiplex PCR, first round nine to ten cycles, 32 V and 13 J primers. TCRdb processed the multiplex PCR reads anew with MiXCR; each CDR3 protein has one entry. The profile shows approximately 6,300 distinct CDR3 sequences, roughly a fifth of them singletons. Trimming took off 10 bases at V and 0 bases at J, with 13 bases between the two ends. The CDR3 is 14 amino acids. In germline, CDR1 is LNHDA, CDR2 SQIVND (reference sequence). Concerning this clonotype: The target antigen is unknown.

The rearrangement joins TRBV19 to TRBJ1-3; no clear D gene. The specimen was lung tumor tissue. This sequence was found in a female donor with non-small cell lung cancer. CDR3 amino acids: CATKTGSSGNTIYF. The CDR3 bases are TGTGCCACTAAGACCGGAAGCTCTGGAAACACCATATATTTT. The full variable domain, rest sourced from reference TRBV19 and TRBJ1-3, is DGGITQSPKYLFRKEGQNVTLSCEQNLNHDAMYWYRQDPGQGLRLIYYSQIVNDFQKGDIAEGYSVSREKKESFPLTVTSAQKNPTAFYLCATKTGSSGNTIYFGEGSWLTVV.